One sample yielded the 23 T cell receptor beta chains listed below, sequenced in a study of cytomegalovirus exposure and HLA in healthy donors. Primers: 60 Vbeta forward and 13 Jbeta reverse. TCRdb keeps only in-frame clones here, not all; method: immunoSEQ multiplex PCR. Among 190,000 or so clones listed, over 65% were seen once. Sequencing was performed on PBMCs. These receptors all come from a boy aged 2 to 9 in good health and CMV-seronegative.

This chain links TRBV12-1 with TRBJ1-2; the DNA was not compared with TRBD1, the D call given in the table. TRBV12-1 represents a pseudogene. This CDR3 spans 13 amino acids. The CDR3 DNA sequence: TGTGCCAGCAGCAAAACAGGGCTCTATGGCTACACCTTC. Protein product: CASSKTGLYGYTF.

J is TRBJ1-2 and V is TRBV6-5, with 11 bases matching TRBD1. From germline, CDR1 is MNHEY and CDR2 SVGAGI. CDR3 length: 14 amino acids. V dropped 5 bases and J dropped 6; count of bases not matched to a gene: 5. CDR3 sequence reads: CASSVGTGGHGYTF. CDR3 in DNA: TGTGCCAGCAGTGTCGGGACAGGGGGTCATGGCTACACCTTC.

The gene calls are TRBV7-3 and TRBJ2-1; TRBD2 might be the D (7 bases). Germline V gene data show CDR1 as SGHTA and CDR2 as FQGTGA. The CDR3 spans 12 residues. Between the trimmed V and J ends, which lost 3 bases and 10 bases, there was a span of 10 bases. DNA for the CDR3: TGTGCCAGCAGCTTCAGGGGAGGGGAGCAGTTCTTC. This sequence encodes CASSFRGGEQFF.

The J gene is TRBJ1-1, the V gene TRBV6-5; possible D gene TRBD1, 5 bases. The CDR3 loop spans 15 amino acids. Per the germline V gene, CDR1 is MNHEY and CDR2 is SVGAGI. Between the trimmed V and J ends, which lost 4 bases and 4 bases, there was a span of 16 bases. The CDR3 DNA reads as TGTGCCAGCAGTTCGCCGAGGAGGGACCCCACTGAAGCTTTCTTT. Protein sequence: CASSSPRRDPTEAFF.

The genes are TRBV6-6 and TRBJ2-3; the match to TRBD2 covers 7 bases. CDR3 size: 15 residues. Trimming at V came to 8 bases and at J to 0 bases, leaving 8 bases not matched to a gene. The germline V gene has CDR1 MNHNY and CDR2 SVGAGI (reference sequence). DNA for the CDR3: TGTGCCAGCCAAGACCTAGCGGATAGCACAGATACGCAGTATTTT. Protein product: CASQDLADSTDTQYF.

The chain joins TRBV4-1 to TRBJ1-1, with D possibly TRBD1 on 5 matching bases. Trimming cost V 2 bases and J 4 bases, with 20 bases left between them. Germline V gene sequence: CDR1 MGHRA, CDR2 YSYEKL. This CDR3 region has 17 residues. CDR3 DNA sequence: TGCGCCAGCAGCCAACCCCTCTCAAGGGGATGGGGCACTGAAGCTTTCTTT. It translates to CASSQPLSRGWGTEAFF.

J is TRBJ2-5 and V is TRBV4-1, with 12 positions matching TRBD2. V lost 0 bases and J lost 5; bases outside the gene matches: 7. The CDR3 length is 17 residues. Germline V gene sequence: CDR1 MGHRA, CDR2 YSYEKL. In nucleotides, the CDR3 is TGCGCCAGCAGCCAAGAACTTAGGACTAGCGGGGTGGAGACCCAGTACTTC. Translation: CASSQELRTSGVETQYF.

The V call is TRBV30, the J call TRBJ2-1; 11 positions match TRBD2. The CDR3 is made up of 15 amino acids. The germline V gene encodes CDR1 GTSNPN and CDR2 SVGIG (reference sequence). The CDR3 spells CARATSGGPVNEQFF. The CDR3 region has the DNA TGTGCGCGGGCAACTAGCGGGGGTCCCGTGAATGAGCAGTTCTTC.

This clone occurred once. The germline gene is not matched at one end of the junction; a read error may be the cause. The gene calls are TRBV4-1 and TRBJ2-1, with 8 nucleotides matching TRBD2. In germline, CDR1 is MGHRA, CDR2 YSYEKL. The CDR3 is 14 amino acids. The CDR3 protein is CASSQPNSRGGPLF. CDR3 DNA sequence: TGCGCCAGCAGCCAACCCAATTCTCGGGGGGGACCACTCTTC.

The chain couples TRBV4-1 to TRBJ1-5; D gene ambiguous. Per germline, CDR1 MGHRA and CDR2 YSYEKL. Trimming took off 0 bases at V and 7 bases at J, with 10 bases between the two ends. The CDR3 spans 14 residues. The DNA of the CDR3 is TGCGCCAGCAGCCAAGATTCTTCTAGACAGCCCCAGCATTTT. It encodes CASSQDSSRQPQHF.

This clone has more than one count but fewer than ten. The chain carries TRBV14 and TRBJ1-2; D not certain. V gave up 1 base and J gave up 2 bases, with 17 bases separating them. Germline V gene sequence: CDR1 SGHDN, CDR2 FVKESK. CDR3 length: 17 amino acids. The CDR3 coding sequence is TGTGCCAGCAGCCAAGTAATGGGCCCACTCCCGAACTATGGCTACACCTTC. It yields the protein CASSQVMGPLPNYGYTF.

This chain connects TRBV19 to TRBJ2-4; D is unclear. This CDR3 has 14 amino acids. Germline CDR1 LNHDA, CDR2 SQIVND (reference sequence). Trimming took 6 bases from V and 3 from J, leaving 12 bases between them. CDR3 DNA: TGTGCCAGTAGCTCATACCAGGACAAAAACATTCAGTACTTC. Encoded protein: CASSSYQDKNIQYF.

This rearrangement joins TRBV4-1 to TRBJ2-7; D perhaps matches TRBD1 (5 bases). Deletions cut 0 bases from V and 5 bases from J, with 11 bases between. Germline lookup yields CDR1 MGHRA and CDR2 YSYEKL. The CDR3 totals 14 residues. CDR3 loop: CASSQDRAVDEQYF. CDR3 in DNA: TGCGCCAGCAGCCAAGACAGGGCCGTCGACGAGCAGTACTTC.

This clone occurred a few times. The CDR3 sequence is CASAPTGQTYGYTF. CDR3 nucleotides: TGTGCCAGCGCTCCGACCGGACAAACGTATGGCTACACCTTC. The V gene is TRBV25-1, the J gene TRBJ1-2; D is perhaps TRBD1 (5 bases). Germline assignment: CDR1 MGHDK and CDR2 SYGVNS. V lost 8 bases, J lost 5 bases, and 18 bases lay in between. This CDR3 is built from 14 residues.

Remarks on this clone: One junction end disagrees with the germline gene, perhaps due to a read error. This CDR3 is CASSQEVRTGRRDF. In nucleotides, the CDR3 is TGCGCCAGCAGCCAAGAAGTGAGGACAGGCCGACGAGACTTC. This chain uses TRBV4-1 with TRBJ2-4, with 7 bases identical to TRBD1. The CDR3 loop spans 14 amino acids. Germline values: CDR1 MGHRA, CDR2 YSYEKL.

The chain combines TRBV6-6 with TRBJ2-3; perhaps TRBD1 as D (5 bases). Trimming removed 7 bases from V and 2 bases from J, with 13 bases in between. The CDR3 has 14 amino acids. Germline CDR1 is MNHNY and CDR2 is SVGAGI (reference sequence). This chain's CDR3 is CASTDTGDTDTQYF. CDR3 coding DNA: TGTGCCAGCACCGATACAGGAGACACAGATACGCAGTATTTT.

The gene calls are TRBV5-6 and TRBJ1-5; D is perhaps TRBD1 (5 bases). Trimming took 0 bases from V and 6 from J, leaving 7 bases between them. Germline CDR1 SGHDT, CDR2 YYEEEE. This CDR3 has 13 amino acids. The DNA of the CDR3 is TGTGCCAGCAGCTTGGGGGGGGGTCAGCCCCAGCATTTT. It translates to CASSLGGGQPQHF.

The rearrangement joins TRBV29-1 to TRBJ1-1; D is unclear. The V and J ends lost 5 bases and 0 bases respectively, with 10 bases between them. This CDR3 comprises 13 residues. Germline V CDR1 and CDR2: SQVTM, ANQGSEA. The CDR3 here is CSVLRRMNTEAFF. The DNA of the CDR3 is TGCAGCGTTCTGAGGAGAATGAACACTGAAGCTTTCTTT.

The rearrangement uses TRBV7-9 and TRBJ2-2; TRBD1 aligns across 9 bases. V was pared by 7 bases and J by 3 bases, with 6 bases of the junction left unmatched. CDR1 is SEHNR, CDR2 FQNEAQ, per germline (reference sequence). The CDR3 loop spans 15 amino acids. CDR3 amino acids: CASTQDRGDTGELFF. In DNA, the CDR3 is TGTGCCAGCACCCAGGACAGGGGTGACACCGGGGAGCTGTTTTTT.

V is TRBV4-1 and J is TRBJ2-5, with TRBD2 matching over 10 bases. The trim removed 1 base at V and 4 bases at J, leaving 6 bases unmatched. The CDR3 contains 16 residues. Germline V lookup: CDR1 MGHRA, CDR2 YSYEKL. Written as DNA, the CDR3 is TGCGCCAGCAGCCAAGGGCCTAGCGGGGGTACAGAGACCCAGTACTTC. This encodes CASSQGPSGGTETQYF.

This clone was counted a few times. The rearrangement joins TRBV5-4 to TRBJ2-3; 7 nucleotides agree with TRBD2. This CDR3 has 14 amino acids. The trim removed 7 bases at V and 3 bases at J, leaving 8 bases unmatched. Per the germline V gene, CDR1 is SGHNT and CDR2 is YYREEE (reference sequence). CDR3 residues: CASGTGGSTDTQYF. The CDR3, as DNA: TGTGCCAGCGGGACGGGGGGATCGACAGATACGCAGTATTTT. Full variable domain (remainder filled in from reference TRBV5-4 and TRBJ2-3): ETGVTQSPTHLIKTRGQQVTLRCSSQSGHNTVSWYQQALGQGPQFIFQYYREEENGRGNFPPRFSGLQFPNYSSELNVNALELDDSALYLCASGTGGSTDTQYFGPGTRLTVL.

The CDR3 DNA sequence: TGTGCCAGCAGCCCGGACAGCGGCTCTGGAAACACCATATATTTT. Protein sequence: CASSPDSGSGNTIYF. The V call is TRBV5-4, the J call TRBJ1-3; D might be TRBD1 (6 bases). CDR3 length equals 15 residues. Trimming removed 4 bases from V and 0 bases from J, with 11 bases in between. The germline V gene has CDR1 SGHNT and CDR2 YYREEE (reference sequence).

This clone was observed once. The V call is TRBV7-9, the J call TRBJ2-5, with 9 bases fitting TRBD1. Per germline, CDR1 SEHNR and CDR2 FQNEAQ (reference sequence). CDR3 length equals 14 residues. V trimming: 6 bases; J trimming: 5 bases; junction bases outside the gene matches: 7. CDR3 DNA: TGTGCCAGCAGGACCACAGGGGGCCCGGAGACCCAGTACTTC. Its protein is CASRTTGGPETQYF.